This passage covers 17 T cell receptor beta chains from one sample sequenced in a study of blood T cell repertoires in COVID-19. Some clones are missing from TCRdb's copy, which holds only in-frame ones; the method was immunoSEQ multiplex PCR. The sample consists of 250,000 to 350,000 clones, approximately 87% of them appearing once. Sequencing was performed on peripheral blood. These receptors all stem from a woman aged 50 to 60 who had recovered from COVID-19.

V gene TRBV5-1 combines with J gene TRBJ2-5; 7 nucleotides align to TRBD2. The CDR3 runs 15 residues. Germline CDR1 SGHRS, CDR2 YFSETQ. J was trimmed by 2 bases and V by 0 bases; bases with no gene match: 4. The CDR3 DNA reads as TGCGCCAGCAGCTTGGTTGGCGGGGGACAAGAGACCCAGTACTTC. Protein product: CASSLVGGGQETQYF.

The CDR3 nucleotides read TGTGCCAGCAGTTTTCGGGCAGGGGGTCGGACAGATACGCAGTATTTT. It yields the protein CASSFRAGGRTDTQYF. The chain recombines TRBV28 with TRBJ2-3; the match to TRBD1 covers 7 bases. This CDR3 region has 16 residues. The V and J ends lost 3 bases and 3 bases, in that order; junction bases with no gene match: 9. The germline CDR1 and CDR2 sequences are MDHEN and SYDVKM.

This clone has a handful of counts. The J gene is TRBJ1-6, the V gene TRBV28; D unclear. The CDR3 length is 15 residues. The germline V gene has CDR1 MDHEN and CDR2 SYDVKM. V gave up 3 bases and J gave up 6 bases, with 12 bases separating them. The CDR3 DNA reads as TGTGCCAGCAGTTTGTACAGTGGAAGTAATTCACCCCTCCACTTT. Encoded protein: CASSLYSGSNSPLHF.

The V call is TRBV7-2, the J call TRBJ2-5, with 10 bases fitting TRBD2. Germline lookup yields CDR1 SGHTA and CDR2 FQGNSA. Unmatched junction bases numbered 10, after V lost 4 bases and J lost 5 bases. CDR3 length: 16 amino acids. CDR3 nucleotide sequence: TGTGCCAGCAGCTGGGCTAGCGGGAGAGTCGCCGAGACCCAGTACTTC. Protein: CASSWASGRVAETQYF.

This CDR3 reads CASSSDGTAYGYTF. In DNA, the CDR3 is TGTGCCAGCAGTTCCGACGGGACAGCCTATGGCTACACCTTC. V gene TRBV6-6 combines with J gene TRBJ1-2; 7 bases fit TRBD1. CDR1 is MNHNY, CDR2 SVGAGI, per germline (reference sequence). This CDR3 spans 14 amino acids. V lost 4 bases and J lost 4; bases outside the gene matches: 6.

This chain links TRBV28 with TRBJ2-5; D remains unclear. The V and J ends lost 5 bases and 3 bases respectively, with 13 bases between them. The CDR3 spans 14 residues. From germline, CDR1 is MDHEN and CDR2 SYDVKM. The CDR3 bases are TGTGCCAGCAGTCGTGGAGCTATCAAAGAGACCCAGTACTTC. It yields the protein CASSRGAIKETQYF.

This clone appeared once. V and J are TRBV15 and TRBJ2-2, with a tentative D call TRBD2 (6 bases). Trimming took off 5 bases at V and 8 bases at J, with 12 bases between the two ends. There are 13 residues in the CDR3. CDR1 and CDR2 (germline): LNHNV, YYDKDF (reference sequence). In nucleotides, the CDR3 is TGTGCCACCAGCTCGGCGGGGTGGGGGGAGCTGTTTTTT. It codes for CATSSAGWGELFF.

V and J are TRBV19 and TRBJ1-5; 9 bases fit TRBD1. Trimming removed 4 bases from V and 5 bases from J; junction bases left unmatched: 6. Germline V gene sequence: CDR1 LNHDA, CDR2 SQIVND (reference sequence). The CDR3 extends over 15 amino acids. CDR3 residues: CASSNAGTGHQPQHF. The CDR3 coding sequence is TGTGCCAGTAGTAACGCGGGGACAGGGCATCAGCCCCAGCATTTT.

The chain recombines TRBV5-1 with TRBJ1-1; D is ambiguous. This CDR3 is built from 14 residues. CDR1 is SGHRS, CDR2 YFSETQ, per germline. V was clipped by 0 bases and J by 0 bases, with 6 bases between them. In nucleotides, the CDR3 is TGCGCCAGCAGCTTGGGCGGAATGAACACTGAAGCTTTCTTT. The encoded protein is CASSLGGMNTEAFF.

This clone was detected a few times. The chain is built from TRBV10-3 and TRBJ1-5; the D is unclear. V lost 0 bases and J 0 bases, leaving 12 bases between the germline ends. The CDR3 spans 17 residues. Germline lookup yields CDR1 ENHRY and CDR2 SYGVKD. In DNA, the CDR3 is TGTGCCATCAGTGAGTCGACTCGGAGTCATAGCAATCAGCCCCAGCATTTT. Translating it yields CAISESTRSHSNQPQHF.

The genes are TRBV12-3 or TRBV12-4 and TRBJ1-1, with TRBD1 matching over 8 bases. J was trimmed by 3 bases and V by 6 bases; bases with no gene match: 3. This CDR3 contains 13 residues. CDR3 coding DNA: TGTGCCAGCAGCTTGACAGGGGACACTGAAGCTTTCTTT. It codes for CASSLTGDTEAFF.

The chain carries TRBV21-1 and TRBJ1-4; TRBD1 is the table's D call and was not checked against the DNA. TRBV21-1 is flagged as a pseudogene. This CDR3 region has 19 residues. CDR3 region: CASSTLPGQKYVEDEKLFF. The CDR3 bases are TGTGCCAGCAGCACGCTACCGGGACAGAAATATGTGGAGGATGAAAAACTGTTTTTT.

The chain has TRBV5-4 and TRBJ2-5; 11 nucleotides align to TRBD1. The CDR3 is made up of 15 amino acids. From germline, CDR1 is SGHNT and CDR2 YYREEE (reference sequence). V trimming: 5 bases; J trimming: 5 bases; junction bases outside the gene matches: 8. The CDR3 DNA reads as TGTGCCAGCAGAGGTGGACAGGGGGCGCGGGAGACCCAGTACTTC. Translated: CASRGGQGARETQYF. The variable domain in full, with the rest retrieved from reference TRBV5-4 and TRBJ2-5, is ETGVTQSPTHLIKTRGQQVTLRCSSQSGHNTVSWYQQALGQGPQFIFQYYREEENGRGNFPPRFSGLQFPNYSSELNVNALELDDSALYLCASRGGQGARETQYFGPGTRLLVL.

The V gene is TRBV19, the J gene TRBJ2-6; possible D gene TRBD2, 6 bases. Germline-derived CDR1 and CDR2 are LNHDA and SQIVND (reference sequence). V was shortened by 2 bases and J by 0 bases, with 8 bases between the two germline ends. The CDR3 has 16 residues. The CDR3 loop reads CASSIMRGSGANVLTF. CDR3 nucleotide sequence: TGTGCCAGTAGTATAATGCGGGGCTCTGGGGCCAACGTCCTGACTTTC.

The V gene is TRBV11-2, the J gene TRBJ2-2; D uncertain. The CDR3 has 16 residues. CDR1 and CDR2 from the germline V gene are SGHAT and FQNNGV. V was shortened by 1 base and J by 2 bases, with 11 bases between the two germline ends. CDR3 protein: CASSLVLGLNTGELFF. The CDR3 nucleotides are TGTGCCAGCAGCTTAGTTCTCGGTTTAAACACCGGGGAGCTGTTTTTT.

This chain links TRBV7-9 with TRBJ1-6, with D tentatively TRBD1 (5 bases). This CDR3 has 14 residues. V was clipped by 3 bases and J by 7 bases, with 10 bases between them. Germline lookup yields CDR1 SEHNR and CDR2 FQNEAQ (reference sequence). CDR3 nucleotide sequence: TGTGCCAGCAGCTTCTCAGGGCCAAATTCACCCCTCCACTTT. This codes for CASSFSGPNSPLHF.

The V and J genes are TRBV4-1 and TRBJ1-1; D may be TRBD1 (5 bases). The CDR3 totals 15 residues. Germline V gene lookup returns CDR1 MGHRA and CDR2 YSYEKL. V was pared by 4 bases and J by 4 bases, with 16 bases between. This CDR3 is CASSLIIGGGTEAFF. CDR3 nucleotide sequence: TGCGCCAGCAGCCTCATCATTGGGGGGGGCACTGAAGCTTTCTTT.